This T cell receptor (beta chain) was retrieved from a study of CD8+CD57+ T cells in acquired aplastic anemia. Patients chosen for sequencing had CD8+CD57+ cells that had expanded, as shown by flow cytometry. As a group, the patients uniformly had severe acquired aplastic anemia. This CDR3 has 15 amino acids. The germline V and J ends were trimmed by 0 bases and 1 base, with 10 bases remaining between them. Germline V gives CDR1 LGHNA, CDR2 YNFKEQ. Genomic DNA provided the template from which TCR beta VDJ and CDR3 profiles were obtained. TCRdb re-called the reads through MiXCR, storing one row per CDR3 protein. The table has about 180,000 distinct CDR3 sequences, around 50% seen once.

The sample taken for sequencing was sorted CD4+, CD8+, or CD8+CD57+ T cells (not recorded which) from PBMCs. The chain uses TRBV4-2 and TRBJ2-7; a weak D match, TRBD1 (6 bases). This TCR was recovered from a human donor with aplastic anemia. The CDR3 sequence: CASSQDSQGSYEQYF. As DNA, the CDR3 is TGTGCCAGCAGCCAAGATTCGCAGGGGTCCTACGAGCAGTACTTC.